This T cell receptor beta chain was captured in a study of T cell repertoires in cytomegalovirus infection. Overall study context: Alongside well-studied HLA-B-restricted CMV epitopes, recently identified HLA-C-restricted CMV epitopes were also used. Matching HLA type, along with CMV infection, was indicated by public TCR beta signatures.

General observations from the study: Identification of carriers of CMV plus the relevant HLA was performed using cumulative public TCR beta family frequency. There were HLA-C-restricted CMV-specific TCR beta clonotypes dominating the ex vivo response.

TCRdb itself ran the reads through MiXCR, one entry per CDR3 protein. Seen here are roughly 700,000 distinct CDR3 sequences, around 35% observed once, and the top ten hold 18%. In regard to this clonotype: The antigen is undetermined.

The CDR3 extends over 12 amino acids. The V and J ends lost 3 bases and 6 bases respectively, with 8 bases between them. The V gene's germline CDR1 is MDHEN and CDR2 SYDVKM. This specimen consisted of cultured PBMCs, obtained from culture after CMV antigen stimulation. This TCR derives from a human donor in good health (CMV status not recorded). Some clones in this sample may be carry-over from other donors' samples. This chain uses TRBV28 with TRBJ2-5; the D gene is possibly TRBD2 (5 bases). The chain's CDR3 is CASSLLTKTQYF. The CDR3 DNA is TGTGCCAGCAGTTTGCTGACTAAGACCCAGTACTTC.